Presented here are 31 T cell receptor beta chains from one specimen sequenced in a study of T cells after yellow fever vaccination. TCRdb passed the 5' RACE reads through MiXCR, listing each CDR3 protein once. The sample shows 300,000 to 400,000 distinct CDR3 sequences, around 13% of them seen only once. The input for sequencing was CD4+ T cells sorted from PBMCs, taken 15 days after the yellow fever booster vaccination. Every receptor here comes from a man aged 18 to 29 who received the YFV17D yellow fever vaccine.

In this sample, this clonotype turned up a few times. The rearrangement uses TRBV7-2 and TRBJ2-3; D is perhaps TRBD2 (5 bases). Germline-derived CDR1 and CDR2 are SGHTA and FQGNSA. Trimming left V 5 bases short and J 0 bases short, with 12 bases between. This CDR3 is built from 15 residues. The CDR3 loop reads CASSQKRISTDTQYF. CDR3 coding DNA: TGTGCCAGCAGCCAGAAGCGGATCAGCACAGATACGCAGTATTTT. Full variable domain (missing parts from reference TRBV7-2 and TRBJ2-3): GAGVSQSPSNKVTEKGKDVELRCDPISGHTALYWYRQSLGQGLEFLIYFQGNSAPDKSGLPSDRFSAERTGGSVSTLTIQRTQQEDSAVYLCASSQKRISTDTQYFGPGTRLTVL.

This clonotype was seen at least ten times. The chain is built from TRBV6-5 and TRBJ1-3; perhaps TRBD1 as D (6 bases). Germline CDR1 reads MNHEY; CDR2 reads SVGAGI. The CDR3 is 16 residues long. The V gene lost 0 bases and the J gene lost 3 bases, with 12 bases spanning the gap. The CDR3 reads CASSYSKQGSGNTIYF. The CDR3 DNA reads TGTGCCAGCAGTTACTCGAAACAGGGAAGTGGAAACACCATATATTTT.

This clonotype was recorded a few times. The chain carries TRBV27 and TRBJ1-1; D remains ambiguous. V was pared by 3 bases and J by 5 bases, with 7 bases between. This CDR3 has 12 residues. Germline V gene sequence: CDR1 MNHEY, CDR2 SMNVEV (reference sequence). CDR3 sequence reads: CASSFFGTEAFF. The DNA for the CDR3 is TGTGCCAGCAGTTTTTTTGGGACTGAAGCTTTCTTT.

This clonotype was seen a handful of times. The V call is TRBV7-8, the J call TRBJ1-4; 7 nucleotides align to TRBD1. The CDR3 is 15 residues long. CDR1 SGHVS and CDR2 FQNEAQ come from the germline V gene. V gave up 3 bases and J gave up 7 bases; unmatched junction bases: 8. The CDR3 reads CASSLGTASPEKLFF. The CDR3 region has the DNA TGTGCCAGCAGCTTGGGGACAGCGAGTCCTGAAAAACTGTTTTTT.

This clonotype was recorded a few times. The rearrangement uses TRBV4-1 and TRBJ2-1, with D tentatively TRBD2 (6 bases). Germline V gene lookup returns CDR1 MGHRA and CDR2 YSYEKL. V was pared by 0 bases and J by 8 bases, with 23 bases between. The CDR3 loop spans 18 amino acids. The CDR3 DNA follows: TGCGCCAGCAGCCAAGATTGGGGGGTTTCCCGGCCGGGAGATGAGCAGTTCTTC. Protein: CASSQDWGVSRPGDEQFF.

This chain joins TRBV7-3 and TRBJ1-2, with D possibly TRBD1 on 6 matching bases. Trimming removed 4 bases from V and 8 bases from J, with 17 bases in between. Germline V gives CDR1 SGHTA, CDR2 FQGTGA. The CDR3 has 14 residues. DNA for the CDR3: TGTGCCAGCAGCTCAGGATTGACAGGCCAGGGCTACACCTTC. It specifies CASSSGLTGQGYTF.

This chain links TRBV7-3 with TRBJ2-1; TRBD2 matches 8 bases. This CDR3 is built from 14 residues. The V and J ends lost 3 bases and 9 bases, in that order; junction bases with no gene match: 7. Germline values: CDR1 SGHTA, CDR2 FQGTGA. CDR3 nucleotides: TGTGCCAGCAGCTTGATCGGGGGGGCCTTTGAGCAGTTCTTC. Its translation is CASSLIGGAFEQFF.

The chain joins TRBV18 to TRBJ2-7, with D possibly called TRBD1 or TRBD2 (5 bases each). The length of the CDR3 is 14 residues. Germline loops: CDR1 KGHSH, CDR2 LQKENI. The V and J ends lost 2 bases and 4 bases respectively, with 12 bases between them. The CDR3 DNA is TGTGCCAGCTCACCAGCCCAGGGCGGGTACGAGCAGTACGTC. It translates to CASSPAQGGYEQYV.

This clonotype occurred many times. This sequence joins TRBV6-5 and TRBJ1-5; possibly TRBD1 for D (5 bases). The V gene lost 2 bases and the J gene lost 4 bases, with 12 bases spanning the gap. The CDR3 length is 15 residues. Germline CDR1 is MNHEY and CDR2 is SVGAGI. CDR3: CASSYTGGSNQPQHF. As DNA, the CDR3 is TGTGCCAGCAGTTACACTGGGGGTAGTAATCAGCCCCAGCATTTT.

The chain has TRBV9 and TRBJ2-3; D ambiguous. V gave up 1 base and J gave up 0 bases, with 6 bases separating them. The germline V gene has CDR1 SGDLS and CDR2 YYNGEE. The CDR3 has 14 residues. The CDR3 spells CASSVLSSTDTQYF. As DNA, the CDR3 is TGTGCCAGCAGCGTACTTTCTAGCACAGATACGCAGTATTTT.

The chain employs TRBV7-2 and TRBJ2-1; perhaps D is TRBD1 or TRBD2 (6 bases each). CDR1 is SGHTA, CDR2 FQGNSA, per germline. The CDR3 length is 15 residues. V dropped 3 bases and J dropped 6 bases, with 15 bases sitting between them. As DNA, the CDR3 is TGTGCCAGCAGCTTCCGAGGGGGAGGATTCAATGAGCAGTTCTTC. Its protein product is CASSFRGGGFNEQFF.

The sample holds many counts of this clonotype. The V and J genes are TRBV20-1 and TRBJ1-4; D gene uncertain. V was pared by 2 bases and J by 5 bases, with 12 bases between. The V gene's germline CDR1 is DFQATT and CDR2 SNEGSKA (reference sequence). There are 14 residues in the CDR3. The CDR3 sequence is CSARPAIENEKLFF. In nucleotides, the CDR3 is TGCAGTGCTAGACCAGCCATAGAGAATGAAAAACTGTTTTTT.

DNA for the CDR3: TGTGCCAGCATCTCTAGCGGGGCCGCACAAGAGACCCAGTACTTC. Protein: CASISSGAAQETQYF. J is TRBJ2-5 and V is TRBV28, with 9 positions matching TRBD2. CDR1 and CDR2 (germline): MDHEN, SYDVKM. The ends lost 7 bases at V and 2 bases at J; junction bases unmatched: 8. The CDR3 is 15 residues long.

The genes are TRBV4-1 and TRBJ1-5, with TRBD1 as a possible D gene (6 bases). The CDR3 contains 15 residues. V lost 1 base, J lost 1 base, and 8 bases lay in between. Germline V gene data show CDR1 as MGHRA and CDR2 as YSYEKL. Here the CDR3 reads CASSQGGGSNQPQHF. The CDR3 DNA reads as TGCGCCAGCAGCCAAGGAGGGGGAAGCAATCAGCCCCAGCATTTT.

The chain employs TRBV6-5 and TRBJ2-7; 9 bases line up with TRBD2. V lost 7 bases, J lost 3 bases, and 13 bases stayed unmatched. Germline lookup yields CDR1 MNHEY and CDR2 SVGAGI. The CDR3 totals 16 residues. CDR3 nucleotide sequence: TGTGCCAGCACCACATCCCAGGCTAGCGGGGTCTACGAGCAGTACTTC. Residues: CASTTSQASGVYEQYF.

This clonotype was detected only a few times. J is TRBJ2-5 and V is TRBV7-2; 9 bases align to TRBD2. Germline values: CDR1 SGHTA, CDR2 FQGNSA. This CDR3 has 16 amino acids. Losses at the gene ends were 0 bases for V and 4 bases for J; bases not matched to a gene: 6. CDR3 sequence: CASSLAWAGGRETQYF. The CDR3 nucleotides are TGTGCCAGCAGCTTAGCGTGGGCGGGGGGGCGAGAGACCCAGTACTTC.

CDR3 loop: CVTGGALQPQHF. DNA for the CDR3: TGTGTCACGGGGGGGGCTCTTCAGCCCCAGCATTTT. The chain is built from TRBV24-1 and TRBJ1-5; TRBD1 is a possible D gene (6 bases). This CDR3 is built from 12 residues. CDR1 and CDR2 from the germline V gene are KGHDR and SFDVKD.

This clonotype was counted ten times or more. This rearrangement joins TRBV4-1 to TRBJ2-1; no firm D call. Trimming removed 0 bases from V and 1 base from J, with 7 bases in between. Germline-derived CDR1 and CDR2 are MGHRA and YSYEKL. This CDR3 comprises 15 residues. The CDR3: CASSQDRFSYNEQFF. CDR3 bases: TGCGCCAGCAGCCAAGACAGGTTTTCCTACAATGAGCAGTTCTTC.

DNA of the CDR3: TGTGCCAGCAGTCCGCTGGACCCAAGGCATCAGCCCCAGCATTTT. This codes for CASSPLDPRHQPQHF. The V and J genes are TRBV27 and TRBJ1-5; D ambiguous. V lost 5 bases, J lost 5 bases, and 16 bases lay in between. The CDR3 has 15 amino acids. Per the germline V gene, CDR1 is MNHEY and CDR2 is SMNVEV (reference sequence).

Only a few counts were recorded for this clonotype. The chain links TRBV6-5 to TRBJ2-5; D not certain. This CDR3 region has 14 residues. Trimming took off 0 bases at V and 5 bases at J, with 10 bases between the two ends. Looked up from germline, CDR1 is MNHEY and CDR2 is SVGAGI. The CDR3 DNA reads TGTGCCAGCAGTTACTCCGCCGGGTGGGAGACCCAGTACTTC. Residues: CASSYSAGWETQYF.

The chain carries TRBV4-3 and TRBJ2-7, with TRBD2 matching 10 bases. The CDR3 length is 15 residues. Germline CDR1 and CDR2: LGHNA and YSLEER. Losses at the gene ends were 0 bases for V and 7 bases for J; bases not matched to a gene: 6. The CDR3 is CASSQDVAGGREQYF. The CDR3 DNA is TGCGCCAGCAGCCAAGACGTAGCGGGGGGTCGAGAGCAGTACTTC.

The chain recombines TRBV7-2 with TRBJ1-2; no firm D call. The CDR3 runs to 13 residues. The germline V gene encodes CDR1 SGHTA and CDR2 FQGNSA. V lost 2 bases and J lost 6, with 10 bases in between. The CDR3: CASSLRGWDGYTF. DNA for the CDR3: TGTGCCAGCAGCTTACGCGGGTGGGATGGCTACACCTTC.

The V call is TRBV9, the J call TRBJ2-3; 8 bases fit TRBD1. Germline V gene data show CDR1 as SGDLS and CDR2 as YYNGEE. V lost 0 bases and J lost 5; bases outside the gene matches: 5. The CDR3 is made up of 15 amino acids. This chain's CDR3 is CASSVDRGAGDTQYF. The DNA for the CDR3 is TGTGCCAGCAGCGTAGACAGGGGGGCCGGAGATACGCAGTATTTT.

The rearrangement joins TRBV12-3 or TRBV12-4 to TRBJ1-4; no clear D. The length of the CDR3 is 14 residues. Between the trimmed V and J ends, which lost 1 base and 8 bases, there was a span of 11 bases. In DNA, the CDR3 is TGTGCCAGCAGTTTAGTGGGTCGTGGAGAAAAACTGTTTTTT. Its protein is CASSLVGRGEKLFF.

The gene calls are TRBV13 and TRBJ1-3; 8 positions agree with TRBD1. Trimming cost V 2 bases and J 0 bases; bases outside gene matches: 9. There are 18 residues in the CDR3. Germline lookup yields CDR1 PRHDT and CDR2 FYEKMQ (reference sequence). Here the CDR3 DNA reads TGTGCCAGCAGCTTACGGACTCACACAGGGGGCTCTGGAAACACCATATATTTT. It encodes CASSLRTHTGGSGNTIYF.

CDR3 region: CASRPGGQETQYF. The CDR3 nucleotides are TGCGCCAGCCGCCCCGGGGGACAAGAGACCCAGTACTTC. The rearrangement joins TRBV5-1 to TRBJ2-5; a possible D gene is TRBD2 (6 bases). The V gene's germline CDR1 is SGHRS and CDR2 YFSETQ. CDR3 length equals 13 residues. Trimming took 7 bases from V and 2 from J, leaving 12 bases between them. Variable domain in full (rest from reference TRBV5-1 and TRBJ2-5): KAGVTQTPRYLIKTRGQQVTLSCSPISGHRSVSWYQQTPGQGLQFLFEYFSETQRNKGNFPGRFSGRQFSNSRSEMNVSTLELGDSALYLCASRPGGQETQYFGPGTRLLVL.

This clonotype appeared a single time. In nucleotides, the CDR3 is TGTGCCAGCAGCTCCTGGTTGCGGGGGGCGGTCGGGGAGCTGTTTTTT. This gives the protein CASSSWLRGAVGELFF. V is TRBV11-2 and J is TRBJ2-2; TRBD2 matches at 8 bases. Germline CDR1 and CDR2: SGHAT and FQNNGV. The CDR3 is 16 residues long. Trimming at V came to 4 bases and at J to 7 bases, leaving 11 bases not matched to a gene.

V gene TRBV3-1 combines with J gene TRBJ2-3; no firm D call. Germline V CDR1 and CDR2: LGHDT, YNNKEL (reference sequence). The ends were cut back, 1 base at V and 2 bases at J, with 4 bases in the middle. The CDR3 runs 13 residues. The CDR3 region is CASSQGPTDTQYF. The CDR3 DNA reads TGTGCCAGCAGCCAAGGCCCCACAGATACGCAGTATTTT.

A few counts support this clonotype. The chain joins TRBV4-3 to TRBJ1-1; possibly TRBD1 for D (6 bases). The CDR3 totals 16 residues. Between the trimmed V and J ends, which lost 1 base and 0 bases, there was a span of 12 bases. Germline V CDR1 and CDR2: LGHNA, YSLEER. The CDR3 here is CASSQGPRGMNTEAFF. Here the CDR3 DNA reads TGCGCCAGCAGCCAAGGGCCCAGGGGAATGAACACTGAAGCTTTCTTT.

This chain connects TRBV5-1 to TRBJ2-1; 9 bases match TRBD2. CDR1 and CDR2 (germline): SGHRS, YFSETQ. This CDR3 spans 13 amino acids. V lost 7 bases to trimming and J lost 6 bases; unmatched junction nucleotides: 5. The CDR3 sequence: CASWGLAVNEQFF. CDR3 nucleotides: TGCGCCAGCTGGGGACTAGCCGTCAATGAGCAGTTCTTC.

V and J are TRBV7-9 and TRBJ1-1; D ambiguous. Between the trimmed V and J ends, which lost 0 bases and 8 bases, there was a span of 4 bases. Germline CDR1 and CDR2: SEHNR and FQNEAQ (reference sequence). The CDR3 is 11 amino acids. CDR3 residues: CASSLALEAFF. The CDR3 coding sequence is TGTGCCAGCAGCTTAGCGCTCGAAGCTTTCTTT.